This T cell receptor beta chain was sequenced for a study of CD8 T cells in ankylosing spondylitis (dated by TCRdb to 2015 to 2018). For context, the study as a whole: T cell receptor beta repertoires were profiled in healthy donors and ankylosing spondylitis patients so that disease-linked TCR variants could be found. The full study cohort comprised approximately 23 ankylosing spondylitis patients and 85 to 120 healthy donors. Samples of peripheral blood were taken, and for ankylosing spondylitis patients, synovial fluid was collected as well.

Paper-wide results and their limitations: Significant enrichment of the disease-linked clones was reported in matched synovial fluid samples from ankylosing spondylitis patients. Some motif variants had previously been reported in the synovial fluid and blood of reactive arthritis patients, which suggests shared mechanisms of disease initiation. A CD8+ phenotype was shown by the disease-linked clones, which were found at relatively low frequencies in peripheral blood. Blood from ankylosing spondylitis patients appeared to be characterized by a TCR beta motif made up of under ten highly homologous amino acid variants.

The data were produced on an Illumina HiSeq 2500. Quantitative 5'-RACE with molecular barcodes was used to prepare TCR beta libraries. The original methods were these. A new computational method, built on a probabilistic model of VDJ rearrangement, was used to identify disease-linked TCR variants. TCRdb's own reprocessing of the public reads used fastp at Q25 and MiXCR and kept productive beta chains. Rows with a matching CDR3 protein are joined into one entry that keeps the most common DNA and genes. V and J calls and clone size were set by TCRdb, not the authors. A total of 450,000 to 550,000 distinct CDR3 sequences appear in this sample, over 4% of them only once. The top ten constitute under 4.5% of the sample. At least ten counts were recorded for this clonotype. Its antigen is not yet known. Base qualities are not recorded, but no much larger clone differs from it by a single base. Taken from the germline V gene (reference sequence), the CDR1 and CDR2 loops are LNHNV and YYDKDF. Including the terminal cysteine and phenylalanine, the CDR3 comprises 16 residues. Of all the DNA, just the CDR3 is kept, 48 bases in frame from base 1. The V and J ends are trimmed by 1 base and 8 bases, leaving 18 bases between them.

Sequencing used blood, either unsorted or a sorted T cell fraction (not recorded which). The chain is assembled from TRBV15 and TRBJ1-3; no D segment can be confidently identified. This receptor was obtained from a male donor with ankylosing spondylitis. The nucleotide sequence reads TGTGCCACCAGCAGAGCCGGGTCAACTCGCTCGGACACCATATATTTT. The encoded protein is CATSRAGSTRSDTIYF.